The source of this T cell receptor beta chain is a study of T cells in Graves' hyperthyroidism and ophthalmopathy. The wider study: Peripheral blood was taken when the disease was first diagnosed, before any treatment began.

This clonotype was seen a handful of times. Newly diagnosed hyperthyroidism, duration under 2 months, in patients aged 18 to 65. Used for diagnoses were clinical symptoms, serum thyroxine and TRAb, thyroid ultrasound and orbital computed tomography. Template material for amplifying TCR beta CDR3 regions consisted of RNA transcripts. RT-PCR in the first round (using the HTBI primer set) targeted the TCR CDR3. MiXCR, run by TCRdb on the multiplex PCR reads, gives a single entry per CDR3 protein. This sample has under 700,000 distinct CDR3 sequences, with roughly 17% found just once. The V gene's germline CDR1 is SQVTM and CDR2 ANQGSEA. The CDR3 sequence is 13 residues long.

Sequencing used blood. This chain connects TRBV29-1 to TRBJ1-5, with D tentatively TRBD1 (5 bases). The receptor's source is a woman aged 18 to 35 with Graves' hyperthyroidism. The DNA of the CDR3 is TGCAGAACTAAACAGGTTAGCAATCAGCCCCAGCATTTT. The encoded protein is CRTKQVSNQPQHF.